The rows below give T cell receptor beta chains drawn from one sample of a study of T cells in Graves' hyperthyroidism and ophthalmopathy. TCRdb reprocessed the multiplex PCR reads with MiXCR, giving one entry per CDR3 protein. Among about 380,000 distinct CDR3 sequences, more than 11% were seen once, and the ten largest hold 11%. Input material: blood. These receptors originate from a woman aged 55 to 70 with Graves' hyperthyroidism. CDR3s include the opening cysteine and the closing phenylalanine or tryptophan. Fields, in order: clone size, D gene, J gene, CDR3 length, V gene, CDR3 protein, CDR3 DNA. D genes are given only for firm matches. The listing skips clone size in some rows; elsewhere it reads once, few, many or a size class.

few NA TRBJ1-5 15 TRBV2 CASRASFLSNQPQHF TGTGCCAGCAGAGCCAGTTTTTTGAGCAATCAGCCCCAGCATTTT
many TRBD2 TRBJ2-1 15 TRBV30 CAWSVGLAAYNEQFF TGTGCCTGGAGTGTTGGTCTAGCGGCCTACAATGAGCAGTTCTTC
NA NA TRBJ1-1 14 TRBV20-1 CSAIRGSGNTEAFF TGCAGTGCTATCCGGGGTTCTGGGAACACTGAAGCTTTCTTT
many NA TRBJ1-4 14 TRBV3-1 CASSPRGGYEKLFF TGTGCCAGCAGCCCGCGGGGGGGATATGAAAAACTGTTTTTT
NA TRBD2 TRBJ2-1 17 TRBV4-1 CASSQGRLAEIYNEQFF TGCGCCAGCAGCCAAGGGAGGCTAGCGGAGATCTACAATGAGCAGTTCTTC
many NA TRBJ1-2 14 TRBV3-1 CASSQSGPLYGYTF TGTGCCAGCAGCCAATCGGGACCGCTCTATGGCTACACCTTC
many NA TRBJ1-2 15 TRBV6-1 CASTPAEAGNYGYTF TGTGCCAGCACCCCGGCAGAGGCGGGTAACTATGGCTACACCTTC
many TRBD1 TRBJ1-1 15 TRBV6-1 CASSHRQGMGTEAFF TGTGCCAGCAGTCACCGACAGGGGATGGGAACTGAAGCTTTCTTT
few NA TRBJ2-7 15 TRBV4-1 CASSQRSEANYEQYF TGCGCCAGCAGCCAACGAAGTGAGGCCAACTACGAGCAGTACTTC
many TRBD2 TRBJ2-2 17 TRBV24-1 CATSDLGAGGLTGELFF TGTGCCACCAGTGATTTAGGAGCGGGAGGTTTGACCGGGGAGCTGTTTTTT
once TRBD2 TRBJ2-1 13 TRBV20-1 CSARPLAGAEQFF TGCAGTGCTAGGCCACTAGCGGGAGCTGAGCAGTTCTTC
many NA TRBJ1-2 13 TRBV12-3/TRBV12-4 CASSPGPTLGYTF TGTGCCAGCAGTCCGGGACCTACCTTAGGCTACACCTTC
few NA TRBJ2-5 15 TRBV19 CASRPGGAPQETQYF TGTGCCAGTAGGCCCGGGGGAGCCCCCCAAGAGACCCAGTACTTC
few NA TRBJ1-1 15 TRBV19 CASSIGVGLSTEAFF TGTGCCAGTAGTATAGGGGTGGGGCTGAGCACTGAAGCTTTCTTT
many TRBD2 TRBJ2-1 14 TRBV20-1 CSVLDSGRGDEQFF TGCAGTGTCCTTGATAGCGGGAGGGGGGATGAGCAGTTCTTC
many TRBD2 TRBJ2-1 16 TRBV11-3 CASSLIAGFRLNEQFF TGTGCCAGCAGCTTAATAGCGGGGTTTCGTCTCAATGAGCAGTTCTTC
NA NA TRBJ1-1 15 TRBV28 CASSFMSEMGTEAFF TGTGCCAGCAGTTTTATGTCGGAGATGGGCACTGAAGCTTTCTTT
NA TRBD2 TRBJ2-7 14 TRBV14 CASGQGLASYEQYF TGTGCCAGCGGCCAAGGACTAGCTTCCTACGAGCAGTACTTC
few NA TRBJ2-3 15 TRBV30 CAWSRGVTSTDTQYF TGTGCCTGGAGTCGGGGCGTCACCAGCACAGATACGCAGTATTTT
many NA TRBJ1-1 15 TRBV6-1 CASRPPGVRVTEAFF TGTGCCAGCAGACCGCCCGGGGTGAGAGTAACTGAAGCTTTCTTT
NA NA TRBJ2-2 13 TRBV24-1 CATSDRTTGELFF TGTGCCACCAGTGATCGGACCACCGGGGAGCTGTTTTTT
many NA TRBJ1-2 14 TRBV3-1 CASSQGLGNYGYTF TGTGCCAGCAGCCAAGGCCTGGGTAACTATGGCTACACCTTC
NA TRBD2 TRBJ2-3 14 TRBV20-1 CSAGGEGGPDTQYF TGCAGTGCTGGCGGGGAGGGAGGGCCAGATACGCAGTATTTT
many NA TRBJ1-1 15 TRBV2 CASSRSGPSNTEAFF TGTGCCAGCAGCCGAAGTGGGCCTTCAAACACTGAAGCTTTCTTT
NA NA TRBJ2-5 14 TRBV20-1 CSARPMRGQETQYF TGCAGTGCTAGACCCATGAGGGGACAAGAGACCCAGTACTTC
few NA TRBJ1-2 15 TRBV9 CASSPFWDGSYGYTF TGTGCCAGCAGCCCTTTTTGGGACGGTAGCTATGGCTACACCTTC
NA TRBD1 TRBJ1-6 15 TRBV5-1 CASSRGTVVNSPLHF TGCGCCAGCAGCCGGGGGACAGTGGTTAATTCACCCCTCCACTTT
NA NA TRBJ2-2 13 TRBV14 CASSQIDTGELFF TGTGCCAGCAGCCAAATTGATACCGGGGAGCTGTTTTTT
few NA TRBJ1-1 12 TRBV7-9 CASSRQSNEAFF TGTGCCAGCAGCCGACAGAGTAATGAAGCTTTCTTT
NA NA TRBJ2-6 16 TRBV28 CASSHLRDSGANVLTF TGTGCCAGCAGTCATCTCCGGGACTCTGGGGCCAACGTCCTGACTTTC
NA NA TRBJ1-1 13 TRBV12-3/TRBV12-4 CASNTELNTEAFF TGTGCCAGCAACACCGAGCTGAACACTGAAGCTTTCTTT
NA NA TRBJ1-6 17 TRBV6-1 CASSWGRRGADNSPLHF TGTGCCAGCAGTTGGGGGCGGAGGGGCGCGGATAATTCACCCCTCCACTTT
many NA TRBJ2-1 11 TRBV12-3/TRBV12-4 CASRSGVEQFF TGTGCCAGCAGATCGGGGGTTGAGCAGTTCTTC
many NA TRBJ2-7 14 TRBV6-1 CASSDPGPPNEQYF TGTGCCAGCAGTGATCCGGGACCCCCCAACGAGCAGTACTTC
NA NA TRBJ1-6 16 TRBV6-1 CASRDGGGRGNSPLHF TGTGCCAGCCGCGACGGAGGGGGAAGGGGTAATTCACCCCTCCACTTT
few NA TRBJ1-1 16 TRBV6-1 CASSRSEPGHNTEAFF TGTGCCAGCAGCCGATCAGAACCGGGCCATAACACTGAAGCTTTCTTT
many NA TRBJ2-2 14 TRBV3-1 CASSHGRYTGELFF TGTGCCAGCAGCCATGGGCGGTACACCGGGGAGCTGTTTTTT
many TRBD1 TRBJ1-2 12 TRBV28 CASRGQGGGYTF TGTGCCAGCAGGGGACAGGGGGGCGGCTACACCTTC